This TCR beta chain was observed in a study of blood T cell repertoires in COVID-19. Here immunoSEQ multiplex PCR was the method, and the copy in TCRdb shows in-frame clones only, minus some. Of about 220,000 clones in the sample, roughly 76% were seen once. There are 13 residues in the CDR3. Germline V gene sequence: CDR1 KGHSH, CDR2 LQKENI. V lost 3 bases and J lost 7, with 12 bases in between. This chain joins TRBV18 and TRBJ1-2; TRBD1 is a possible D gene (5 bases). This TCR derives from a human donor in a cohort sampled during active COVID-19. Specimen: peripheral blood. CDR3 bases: TGTGCCAGCTCACCGTTCAGGGATCGTGGCTACACCTTC. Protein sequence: CASSPFRDRGYTF.